This TCR beta chain was documented in a study of graft-versus-host responses after intestinal transplantation. Using immunoSEQ multiplex PCR, the repertoire was profiled, and TCRdb retains in-frame clones only, with some absent. The sample gives some 100,000 clones, more than 85% of which show up once; around 0.86% is in the top ten. The CDR3 has 17 residues. V shed 5 bases and J shed 0 bases, with 17 bases lying between them. The germline CDR1 and CDR2 sequences are SGHVS and FQNEAQ. On this clone: Its antigen is undetermined.

This specimen was unstimulated CD4+ T cells sorted from spleen or lymph node cells, taken before transplant. This clonotype was sampled from a human donor who was the organ donor for an intestinal transplant. This sequence joins TRBV7-8 and TRBJ2-4; perhaps TRBD1 as D (5 bases). The CDR3 spells CASSPAVGDSAKNIQYF. Here the CDR3 DNA reads TGTGCCAGCAGCCCCGCGGTAGGGGATTCAGCCAAAAACATTCAGTACTTC. Variable domain in full (rest from reference TRBV7-8 and TRBJ2-4): GAGVSQSPRYKVAKRGQDVALRCDPISGHVSLFWYQQALGQGPEFLTYFQNEAQLDKSGLPSDRFFAERPEGSVSTLKIQRTQQEDSAVYLCASSPAVGDSAKNIQYFGAGTRLSVL.